This T cell receptor beta chain was sequenced during a study of shared clonotypes between healthy human individuals. Broader study findings: The rarefaction results pointed to incomplete sorted-subset sequencing despite large depth.

Of note for this clone: The antigen remains unidentified.

CDR3 length equals 11 residues. Trimming took 7 bases from V and 0 from J, leaving 5 bases between them. The V gene's germline CDR1 is SGHRS and CDR2 YFSETQ. Repertoires were generated with immunoSEQ multiplex PCR, while TCRdb's copy carries only in-frame clones and drops some. The sample lists under 2,500,000 clones, around 95% occurring once. This chain links TRBV5-1 with TRBJ2-7; D is undetermined. The receptor's source is a man younger than 35 in good health. Sequencing was done on a sample of naive CD4+ T cells sorted from blood. The sample's subset: CD45RA+ positively selected. The CDR3 reads CASAISYEQYF. The CDR3 DNA reads as TGCGCCAGCGCTATCTCCTACGAGCAGTACTTC.